Presented here are 16 T cell receptor beta chains from one specimen sequenced in a study of metastatic and nonmetastatic thyroid tumors. No treatment had been given to any patient before thyroid surgery. TCRdb re-clonotyped the PCR reads through MiXCR. The data contain tens of thousands of clones, 9% to 14% of them seen just once; the ten biggest clones take up approximately 8.8%. Source material: blood. These receptors were obtained from a male donor with papillary thyroid cancer or a benign thyroid nodule (not recorded which). Some clones in this sample may be carry-over from other donors' samples.

The V call is TRBV20-1, the J call TRBJ2-1; 9 positions match TRBD2. The germline V gene encodes CDR1 DFQATT and CDR2 SNEGSKA (reference sequence). The J segment lost 5 bases and the V segment lost 6 bases, leaving 14 bases of the junction unmatched. CDR3 length: 16 amino acids. This chain's CDR3 is CSAGGPSGRRDNEQFF. DNA for the CDR3: TGCAGTGCCGGAGGGCCGAGCGGGAGGAGGGACAATGAGCAGTTCTTC.

This clone has a count of ten or more. The chain uses TRBV11-2 and TRBJ2-3; 11 positions agree with TRBD2. The CDR3 is made up of 16 amino acids. Germline-derived CDR1 and CDR2 are SGHAT and FQNNGV. With V trimmed by 2 bases and J by 1 base, 2 bases remained unmatched. The CDR3 nucleotides are TGTGCCAGCAGCTTACGTAGCGGGAGGGGCACAGATACGCAGTATTTT. This gives the protein CASSLRSGRGTDTQYF.

This clone was picked up many times. The chain uses TRBV2 and TRBJ2-5, with unresolved D. From germline, CDR1 is SNHLY and CDR2 FYNNEI. This CDR3 contains 10 residues. The V gene lost 4 bases and the J gene lost 11 bases, with 8 bases spanning the gap. CDR3 region: CASSVGIQYF. The CDR3 DNA follows: TGTGCCAGCAGTGTGGGGATACAGTACTTC. Based on the CDR3 plus reference TRBV2 and TRBJ2-5, the full variable domain is EPEVTQTPSHQVTQMGQEVILRCVPISNHLYFYWYRQILGQKVEFLVSFYNNEISEKSEIFDDQFSVERPDGSNFTLKIRSTKLEDSAMYFCASSVGIQYFGPGTRLLVL.

This clone has a count of ten or more. V and J are TRBV6-2 or TRBV6-3 and TRBJ2-1; no firm D call. Germline V CDR1 and CDR2: MNHEY, SVGEGT. This CDR3 is built from 16 residues. Trimming cost V 4 bases and J 2 bases, with 15 bases left between them. DNA of the CDR3: TGTGCCAGCAGTTCTCTCCGGGCCCTCGCCTACAATGAGCAGTTCTTC. Amino acid sequence: CASSSLRALAYNEQFF.

This clone was recorded at least ten times. This sequence may be a read error, since a much larger clone differs from it by one base. The chain carries TRBV28 and TRBJ1-3, with a possible D match to TRBD1 (5 bases). There are 14 residues in the CDR3. CDR1 is MDHEN, CDR2 SYDVKM, per germline. The CDR3 DNA follows: TGTGCAGGCCAAGGACACAACTCTGGAAACACCATATATTTT. It specifies CAGQGHNSGNTIYF.

Within the sample, this clone is medium-sized. The chain joins TRBV6-2 or TRBV6-3 to TRBJ1-2; D is unclear. The ends were cut back, 2 bases at V and 5 bases at J, with 12 bases in the middle. This CDR3 spans 14 amino acids. Germline assignment: CDR1 MNHEY and CDR2 SVGEGT. CDR3 protein: CASSYGGFAYGYTF. The CDR3 nucleotides are TGTGCCAGCAGTTACGGAGGATTCGCTTATGGCTACACCTTC.

This clone was recorded many times. The chain employs TRBV6-6 and TRBJ2-1; the D is unclear. The CDR3 extends over 14 amino acids. V lost 2 bases and J lost 8, with 13 bases in between. The germline V gene encodes CDR1 MNHNY and CDR2 SVGAGI (reference sequence). As DNA, the CDR3 is TGTGCCAGCAGTTACCGAATGAGTACGGATGAGCAGTTCTTC. It yields the protein CASSYRMSTDEQFF.

There are many counts of this clone. V usage is TRBV7-9 and J usage is TRBJ1-1; a possible D gene is TRBD1 (5 bases). V was pared by 4 bases and J by 0 bases, with 15 bases between. The CDR3 is made up of 16 amino acids. Germline loops: CDR1 SEHNR, CDR2 FQNEAQ (reference sequence). Written as DNA, the CDR3 is TGTGCCAGCAGCTCCACTTTGGCAGGGATGAACACTGAAGCTTTCTTT. Translation: CASSSTLAGMNTEAFF.

This clone was counted between two and nine times. This sequence may be a read error, since a much larger clone differs from it by one base. J is TRBJ2-7 and V is TRBV20-1; 8 bases agree with TRBD1. The CDR3 sequence is 14 residues long. CDR1 and CDR2 (germline): DFQATT, SNEGSKA (reference sequence). The CDR3 sequence: CSAARQGSSHEQYF. Written as DNA, the CDR3 is TGCAGTGCCGCCCGACAGGGGAGCTCCCACGAGCAGTACTTC.

This chain joins TRBV6-4 and TRBJ2-3, with TRBD1 identical over 7 bases. Unmatched junction bases numbered 8, after V lost 4 bases and J lost 4 bases. This CDR3 is 15 amino acids long. CDR1 is MRHNA and CDR2 is SNTAGT in the germline V gene. Here the CDR3 DNA reads TGTGCCAGCAGTGCCGGGACAGAGGTGGCAGATACGCAGTATTTT. It specifies CASSAGTEVADTQYF.

In this sample, this clone turned up many times. The J gene is TRBJ2-3, the V gene TRBV5-1; 7 positions match TRBD2. V lost 0 bases to trimming and J lost 3 bases; unmatched junction nucleotides: 7. The CDR3 extends over 16 amino acids. Germline CDR1 SGHRS, CDR2 YFSETQ. The CDR3 sequence is CASSLAGRRVTDTQYF. The CDR3 nucleotides are TGCGCCAGCAGCTTGGCCGGGAGGCGCGTGACAGATACGCAGTATTTT.

This clone was counted ten times or more. This chain links TRBV10-3 with TRBJ1-1, with 8 bases that match TRBD1. Trimming removed 4 bases from V and 4 bases from J; junction bases left unmatched: 5. The CDR3 contains 14 residues. The germline gives CDR1 ENHRY, CDR2 SYGVKD. The CDR3 spells CAISAGGAGTEAFF. CDR3 sequence (DNA): TGTGCCATCAGTGCAGGGGGCGCGGGCACTGAAGCTTTCTTT.

This clone was seen at least ten times. The same CDR3 is also encoded by other DNA sequences in this sample. The chain carries TRBV20-1 and TRBJ2-3; D gene ambiguous. Trimming left V 0 bases short and J 3 bases short, with 13 bases between. CDR3 length: 15 amino acids. Per germline, CDR1 DFQATT and CDR2 SNEGSKA (reference sequence). CDR3 sequence (DNA): TGCAGTGCTAGAGATAGTAGGGCTCGAACAGATACGCAGTATTTT. Protein: CSARDSRARTDTQYF.

This clone was picked up many times. The genes are TRBV10-3 and TRBJ2-7; D is unclear. There are 14 residues in the CDR3. The germline CDR1 and CDR2 sequences are ENHRY and SYGVKD. Trimming took off 2 bases at V and 2 bases at J, with 10 bases between the two ends. The CDR3 reads CAISEIKGPYEQYF. CDR3 DNA: TGTGCCATCAGTGAGATCAAAGGCCCCTACGAGCAGTACTTC.

The table lists this clone with many counts. The chain is built from TRBV19 and TRBJ2-1, with unresolved D. The CDR3 is 11 amino acids. From germline, CDR1 is LNHDA and CDR2 SQIVND (reference sequence). Trimming removed 5 bases at V and 10 bases at J, with 9 bases between. The CDR3: CASSSGGEQFF. As DNA, the CDR3 is TGTGCCAGTAGTTCAGGTGGAGAGCAGTTCTTC.

In the case of this clone: A junction end diverges from the germline sequence, so it may reflect a read error. The rearrangement uses TRBV2 and TRBJ1-1; D is undetermined. Germline CDR1 SNHLY, CDR2 FYNNEI. The CDR3 contains 14 residues. The CDR3 region is CAGSGFTMNTEAFF. In DNA, the CDR3 is TGTGCCGGCAGCGGCTTTACAATGAACACTGAAGCTTTCTTT.